Listed here is a single TCR beta chain. Authors' analysis steps: Scientists estimated how many nucleated cells there were by amplifying reference gene primers. Here immunoSEQ multiplex PCR was the method, and the copy in TCRdb shows in-frame clones only, minus some. For V, J and clone size, that table is used; D and trimming come from the DNA. The table lists tens of thousands of clones, roughly nine tenths of them singletons. These data originate in a study of blood T cell repertoires in COVID-19. The overall study: Researchers got acute and convalescent COVID-19 samples from the United States, Italy and Spain. T cells, B-cell-depleted T cells, or PBMCs provided the cDNA or gDNA that served as material.

Per germline, CDR1 MDHEN and CDR2 SYDVKM. V lost 6 bases and J lost 7; bases outside the gene matches: 8. CDR3 length: 14 residues. The chain recombines TRBV28 with TRBJ1-2, with TRBD1 matching 10 bases. The clonotype comes from a man aged 25 to 40 with acute or convalescent COVID-19. The sample taken for sequencing was peripheral blood. CDR3 sequence (DNA): TGTGCCAGCAGCACGACAGGGGGCAAAGTTGGCTACACCTTC. As protein: CASSTTGGKVGYTF.